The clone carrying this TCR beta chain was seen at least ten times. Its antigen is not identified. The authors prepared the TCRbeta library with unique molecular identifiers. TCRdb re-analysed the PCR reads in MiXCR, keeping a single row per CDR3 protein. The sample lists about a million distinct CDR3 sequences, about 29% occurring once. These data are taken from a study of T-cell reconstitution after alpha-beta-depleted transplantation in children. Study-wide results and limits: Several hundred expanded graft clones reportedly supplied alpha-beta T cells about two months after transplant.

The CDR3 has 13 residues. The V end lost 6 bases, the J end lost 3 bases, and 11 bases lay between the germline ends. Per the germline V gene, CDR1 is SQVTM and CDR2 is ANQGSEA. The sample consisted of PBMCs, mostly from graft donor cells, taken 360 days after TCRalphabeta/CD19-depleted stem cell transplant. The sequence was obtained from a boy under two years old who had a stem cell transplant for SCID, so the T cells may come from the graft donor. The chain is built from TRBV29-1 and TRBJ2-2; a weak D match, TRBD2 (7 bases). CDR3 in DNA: TGCAGCGTGGGGGGGGCCTACACCGGGGAGCTGTTTTTT. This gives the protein CSVGGAYTGELFF.